The 5 T cell receptor beta chains below all came from one sample that was sequenced in a study of naive and memory T cell subsets. The study's findings and limits: Especially in CD8 cells, naive repertoires contained a few larger clonotypes, possibly CD45RA-re-expressing memory cells.

No antigen is known for these receptors. The beta constant-region primer was an equimolar mix of two oligonucleotides covering TRBC1 and TRBC2. The ligated cDNA underwent four PCR rounds using SP2 and nested alpha and beta constant-region primers. One entry per CDR3 protein, called by TCRdb with MiXCR from the UMI-ligation and nested PCR reads. This sample yields around 83,000 distinct CDR3 sequences, of which 11% are seen a single time; just over 0.13% belongs to the top ten. The sequenced sample was naive CD4+ T cells from blood. The receptors were gathered from a human donor in good health.

J is TRBJ1-2 and V is TRBV28; no definite D call. The V end was cut by 2 bases, the J end by 12 bases, with 13 bases between. Germline CDR1 and CDR2: MDHEN and SYDVKM. The CDR3 runs 12 residues. In DNA, the CDR3 is TGTGCCAGCAGTTTACAAGGACGTGGAAACACCTTC. Amino acids: CASSLQGRGNTF.

This clonotype appeared a few times. The V gene is TRBV3-1, the J gene TRBJ2-1, with 8 bases that match TRBD1. Trimming took 2 bases from V and 8 from J; bases not matched to a gene: 2. Germline V gene sequence: CDR1 LGHDT, CDR2 YNNKEL (reference sequence). The CDR3 has 13 amino acids. In DNA, the CDR3 is TGTGCCAGCAGCCAAAACAGGGGGGATGAGCAGTTCTTC. This codes for CASSQNRGDEQFF.

This rearrangement joins TRBV14 to TRBJ2-4; no firm D call. Trimming shortened V by 1 base and J by 1 base, and 11 bases separated the two germline ends. This CDR3 is 16 amino acids long. Germline-derived CDR1 and CDR2 are SGHDN and FVKESK. The CDR3, as DNA: TGTGCCAGCAGCCAAGGTGGGAATCTGGCCAAAAACATTCAGTACTTC. This codes for CASSQGGNLAKNIQYF.

The rearrangement links TRBV10-3 to TRBJ2-7; a possible D gene is TRBD1 (6 bases). V gave up 7 bases and J gave up 5 bases, with 12 bases separating them. This CDR3 is built from 12 residues. Germline loops: CDR1 ENHRY, CDR2 SYGVKD. CDR3 region: CAITPTGNEQYF. The CDR3 DNA reads TGTGCCATCACCCCTACAGGGAACGAGCAGTACTTC.

There are a few counts of this clonotype. The rearrangement uses TRBV6-2 or TRBV6-3 and TRBJ1-5; TRBD1 aligns across 10 bases. The CDR3 has 15 amino acids. Trimming at V came to 6 bases and at J to 1 base, leaving 3 bases not matched to a gene. Germline V lookup: CDR1 MNHEY, CDR2 SVGEGT. CDR3 DNA sequence: TGTGCCAGCAGGGGACAGGGGACGAGCAATCAGCCCCAGCATTTT. Amino acids: CASRGQGTSNQPQHF.